This T cell receptor (beta chain) came from a study of CD8 T cells in acute hepatitis C reinfection. General study points: Preferential TRBV04 and TRBV06 usage appeared in all groups and was not explained by the naive pool.

Clones were read by immunoSEQ multiplex PCR, and TCRdb kept only the in-frame ones, dropping some. Found here are 2,000 to 3,000 clones, roughly 67% of them singletons; the top ten hold about 10%. CDR1 is MNHEY, CDR2 SMNVEV, per germline (reference sequence). The V gene lost 5 bases and the J gene lost 5 bases, with 12 bases spanning the gap. This CDR3 comprises 13 residues. The sample's time point: at least 347 days after estimated infection, following spontaneous clearance. Hepatitis C virus-specific T cells were sequenced directly ex vivo without in vitro expansion. This chain joins TRBV27 and TRBJ2-5; a possible D gene is TRBD2 (6 bases). The clonotype originates from a man aged 35 to 55 who spontaneously cleared hepatitis C infection. The sequencing used HCV NS3-1073 tetramer-sorted CD8+ T cells from PBMCs, collected at follow-up. For the CDR3, the DNA is TGTGCCAGCAGTAGGGGAGGATGGGAGACCCAGTACTTC. It specifies CASSRGGWETQYF.